These 21 T cell receptor beta chains came from one sample sequenced in a study of cytomegalovirus exposure and HLA in healthy donors. Researchers ran the PCR with 60 Vbeta and 13 Jbeta primers. Measured with immunoSEQ multiplex PCR; TCRdb has only the in-frame clones, and not every one. The repertoire holds about 73,000 clones, with roughly 70% as singletons. The sample comprised PBMCs. The source is a man aged 65 to 85 in good health and CMV-seronegative.

This chain connects TRBV15 to TRBJ1-2; a possible D gene is TRBD1 (5 bases). The CDR3 spans 15 residues. V lost 5 bases and J 7 bases, leaving 20 bases between the germline ends. Germline CDR1 is LNHNV and CDR2 is YYDKDF (reference sequence). In nucleotides, the CDR3 is TGTGCCACCAGCCCCCCCGGGAGGGGCGGAGGTGGCTACACCTTC. It codes for CATSPPGRGGGGYTF.

V usage is TRBV7-6 and J usage is TRBJ2-1; the D gene is possibly TRBD2 (6 bases). The CDR3 covers 16 residues. Germline CDR1 is SGHVS and CDR2 is FNYEAQ. Trimming removed 3 bases from V and 7 bases from J, with 19 bases in between. The CDR3 is CASSFLTGDHLNEQFF. The DNA for the CDR3 is TGTGCCAGCAGCTTCTTAACGGGGGACCACTTAAATGAGCAGTTCTTC.

The rearrangement uses TRBV7-2 and TRBJ1-2; the match to TRBD1 covers 9 bases. This CDR3 is built from 14 residues. Germline CDR1 is SGHTA and CDR2 is FQGNSA. J gave up 6 bases and V 6 bases, and 8 bases lay outside the gene matches. The CDR3 DNA is TGTGCCAGCAGTTCGACAGGGGGAAGGGATGGCTACACCTTC. Translating gives CASSSTGGRDGYTF.

This chain uses TRBV10-3 with TRBJ1-1; a possible D gene is TRBD1 (5 bases). The CDR3 contains 14 residues. Deletions cut 5 bases from V and 3 bases from J, with 13 bases between. Germline-derived CDR1 and CDR2 are ENHRY and SYGVKD. CDR3 region: CAISNRPGDTEAFF. CDR3 DNA: TGTGCCATCAGTAATCGGCCGGGGGACACTGAAGCTTTCTTT.

Points on this clone: One end of the junction fails to match germline, which may point to a read error. The chain employs TRBV7-7 and TRBJ2-7; a possible D gene is TRBD2 (6 bases). CDR3 length equals 14 residues. Germline CDR1 reads SSHAT; CDR2 reads FNYEAQ (reference sequence). CDR3 sequence: CASSERLDAYEQYF. As DNA, the CDR3 is TGTGCTAGCAGCGAACGACTAGATGCCTACGAGCAGTACTTC.

The chain employs TRBV28 and TRBJ1-3; TRBD1 matches 8 bases. The germline V gene encodes CDR1 MDHEN and CDR2 SYDVKM. V was pared by 6 bases and J by 4 bases, with 11 bases of the junction left unmatched. CDR3 size: 16 residues. The CDR3 nucleotides read TGTGCCAGCAGCCTCGCAGGGGGCGCGGTAGGAAACACCATATATTTT. Its protein product is CASSLAGGAVGNTIYF.

The chain couples TRBV5-1 to TRBJ1-2; 9 nucleotides match TRBD1. Trimming removed 0 bases from V and 8 bases from J; junction bases left unmatched: 2. CDR1 SGHRS and CDR2 YFSETQ come from the germline V gene. The CDR3 has 13 amino acids. The CDR3 loop reads CASSLGTGEGYTF. In nucleotides, the CDR3 is TGCGCCAGCAGCTTGGGGACAGGGGAGGGCTACACCTTC.

The chain couples TRBV28 to TRBJ2-5, with 9 positions matching TRBD2. With V trimmed by 3 bases and J by 5 bases, 4 bases remained unmatched. The CDR3 is made up of 14 amino acids. The germline V gene has CDR1 MDHEN and CDR2 SYDVKM. The CDR3 is CASSLAGGLETQYF. CDR3 nucleotide sequence: TGTGCCAGCAGTTTGGCGGGGGGGCTGGAGACCCAGTACTTC. Looking up the rest from reference TRBV28 and TRBJ2-5 gives the full variable domain: DVKVTQSSRYLVKRTGEKVFLECVQDMDHENMFWYRQDPGLGLRLIYFSYDVKMKEKGDIPEGYSVSREKKERFSLILESASTNQTSMYLCASSLAGGLETQYFGPGTRLLVL.

The rearrangement links TRBV13 to TRBJ1-2, with 7 bases lining up with TRBD1. V lost 7 bases, J lost 7 bases, and 9 bases stayed unmatched. Germline CDR1 PRHDT, CDR2 FYEKMQ (reference sequence). This CDR3 is 13 amino acids long. CDR3 nucleotide sequence: TGTGCCAGCACCCGGGAGGGGGCGCGTGGCTACACCTTC. It encodes CASTREGARGYTF.

This clone is medium-sized (0.01 to 0.1%) in the sample. The J gene is TRBJ2-7, the V gene TRBV7-2; 8 bases line up with TRBD1. CDR3 length: 16 residues. Germline CDR1 and CDR2: SGHTA and FQGNSA. The trim removed 5 bases at V and 3 bases at J, leaving 12 bases unmatched. Here the CDR3 reads CASSPWTGRLHYEQYF. DNA of the CDR3: TGTGCCAGCAGCCCTTGGACAGGGAGGTTGCACTACGAGCAGTACTTC.

V usage is TRBV6-5 and J usage is TRBJ2-1; 7 positions agree with TRBD2. The CDR3 extends over 15 amino acids. Germline loops: CDR1 MNHEY, CDR2 SVGAGI. V was clipped by 7 bases and J by 1 base; unmatched bases: 7. CDR3 nucleotides: TGTGCCAGCATGGGCAGGGAGGGATCCTACAATGAGCAGTTCTTC. Residues: CASMGREGSYNEQFF.

CDR3 in amino acids: CAWQPAGQVYEQYF. CDR3 in DNA: TGTGCCTGGCAACCCGCGGGACAGGTTTACGAGCAGTACTTC. V and J are TRBV30 and TRBJ2-7, with 8 positions matching TRBD1. CDR1 GTSNPN and CDR2 SVGIG come from the germline V gene (reference sequence). Losses at the gene ends were 5 bases for V and 4 bases for J; bases not matched to a gene: 10. The CDR3 covers 14 residues.

The genes are TRBV6-1 and TRBJ1-2; D possibly corresponds to TRBD1 (6 bases). This CDR3 spans 13 amino acids. V gave up 4 bases and J gave up 4 bases, with 10 bases separating them. The germline V gene has CDR1 MNHNS and CDR2 SASEGT. The CDR3 DNA follows: TGTGCCAGCAGTGGCAGGGGTTCCTATGGCTACACCTTC. Protein: CASSGRGSYGYTF.

For this clone: Other DNA sequences in the sample encode the same CDR3. This chain uses TRBV2 with TRBJ1-1, with 11 bases identical to TRBD1. Trimming took 6 bases from V and 8 from J; bases not matched to a gene: 8. This CDR3 has 14 residues. Looked up from germline, CDR1 is SNHLY and CDR2 is FYNNEI. CDR3 nucleotide sequence: TGTGCCAGCAGGGGGGGACAGGGGGTGGTAGAAGCTTTCTTT. Translated: CASRGGQGVVEAFF.

This rearrangement joins TRBV2 to TRBJ2-7, with 7 bases lining up with TRBD1. The CDR3 is 15 amino acids. Germline V gene sequence: CDR1 SNHLY, CDR2 FYNNEI. The junction had 3 bases not matched to a gene; V was cut back by 1 base and J by 0 bases. The CDR3 loop is CASSEEQGSSYEQYF. The CDR3 DNA reads as TGTGCCAGCAGTGAAGAACAGGGGAGCTCCTACGAGCAGTACTTC.

The chain uses TRBV6-5 and TRBJ1-2; no clear D gene. V lost 5 bases, J lost 6 bases, and 10 bases lay in between. The CDR3 runs 12 residues. CDR1 MNHEY and CDR2 SVGAGI come from the germline V gene. The CDR3 is CASSLRIHGYTF. The CDR3 DNA reads TGTGCCAGCAGTCTGCGGATTCATGGCTACACCTTC.

The chain joins TRBV18 to TRBJ2-7; TRBD2 agrees at 16 bases. The CDR3 is 18 residues long. The germline V gene has CDR1 KGHSH and CDR2 LQKENI. Losses at the gene ends were 5 bases for V and 3 bases for J; bases not matched to a gene: 10. The CDR3: CASSSQGLAGGQYYEQYF. Written as DNA, the CDR3 is TGTGCCAGCTCATCACAGGGACTAGCGGGAGGGCAATACTACGAGCAGTACTTC.

The V gene is TRBV5-6, the J gene TRBJ1-2, with D unclear. V was cut by 2 bases and J by 4 bases, with 15 bases left in between. This CDR3 region has 15 residues. Germline V gene lookup returns CDR1 SGHDT and CDR2 YYEEEE. CDR3 in amino acids: CASSLYSIPPYGYTF. The DNA for the CDR3 is TGTGCCAGCAGCTTATACAGCATTCCACCCTATGGCTACACCTTC.

V usage is TRBV6-5 and J usage is TRBJ2-7, with TRBD2 matching 11 bases. CDR3 length: 15 residues. CDR1 MNHEY and CDR2 SVGAGI come from the germline V gene. J lost 5 bases, V lost 5 bases, and 8 bases had no gene match. Here the CDR3 DNA reads TGTGCCAGCAGTCATCTAGCGGGGGGTTTTGACGAGCAGTACTTC. This translates into CASSHLAGGFDEQYF.

The chain combines TRBV6-6 with TRBJ2-3, with D tentatively TRBD1 (5 bases). The germline V and J ends were trimmed by 6 bases and 5 bases, with 9 bases remaining between them. This CDR3 has 12 residues. The germline V gene encodes CDR1 MNHNY and CDR2 SVGAGI (reference sequence). Here the CDR3 DNA reads TGTGCCAGCAGCCAGGACATAGATACGCAGTATTTT. As protein: CASSQDIDTQYF.

The V gene is TRBV19, the J gene TRBJ2-5; D possibly corresponds to TRBD1 (6 bases). V was shortened by 5 bases and J by 2 bases, with 15 bases between the two germline ends. CDR1 LNHDA and CDR2 SQIVND come from the germline V gene (reference sequence). There are 15 residues in the CDR3. This CDR3 reads CASSLQGPLQETQYF. The CDR3 coding sequence is TGTGCCAGTAGTCTCCAGGGGCCGCTACAAGAGACCCAGTACTTC.